These T cell receptor beta chains were read from a single sample in a study of T-cell reconstitution after alpha-beta-depleted transplantation in children. TCRdb used MiXCR to reprocess the PCR reads, holding one entry per CDR3 protein. Of more than 150,000 distinct CDR3 sequences listed, 6.5% to 7.5% were seen once; the top ten hold more than 2.5%. The material was PBMCs from the stem cell graft donor, obtained from the stem cell graft. These receptors were obtained from a human donor who donated a stem cell graft to a child with Wiskott-Aldrich syndrome. Each CDR3 is given with its conserved first and last residue. Each record gives: J gene, V gene, clone size, D gene, CDR3 protein, CDR3 DNA. D genes are given only for firm matches. A row's size may be missing; if present it is once, few, many or a size class.

TRBJ2-5 TRBV7-6 few . CASSLVPGIHQETQYF TGTGCCAGCAGCTTAGTTCCAGGGATCCACCAAGAGACCCAGTACTTC
TRBJ2-7 TRBV5-1 many . CASSLAGGGTYEQYF TGCGCCAGCAGCTTGGCCGGAGGTGGCACCTACGAGCAGTACTTC
TRBJ2-7 TRBV13 . . CASSPRQISYEQYF TGTGCCAGCAGCCCTCGCCAGATTTCCTACGAGCAGTACTTC
TRBJ2-1 TRBV18 few . CASSPSGLYNEQFF TGTGCCAGCTCCCCGAGCGGGCTTTACAATGAGCAGTTCTTC
TRBJ1-1 TRBV5-6 many . CASSLGSRGTEAFF TGTGCCAGCAGCTTGGGATCTAGGGGAACGGAAGCTTTCTTT
TRBJ2-7 TRBV7-2 many . CASSLGVSYEQYF TGTGCCAGCAGCTTAGGAGTTTCCTACGAGCAGTACTTC
TRBJ2-7 TRBV5-6 . TRBD2 CASCIAGVGYEQYF TGTGCCAGCTGTATAGCGGGAGTCGGCTACGAGCAGTACTTC
TRBJ1-2 TRBV30 few . CAWSGAANYGYTF TGTGCCTGGAGTGGGGCTGCAAACTATGGCTACACCTTC
TRBJ2-7 TRBV20-1 few TRBD1 CSARDPGQGQAEQYF TGCAGTGCTAGAGACCCTGGACAGGGTCAGGCGGAGCAGTACTTC
TRBJ2-4 TRBV7-9 . . CASSFASANIQYF TGTGCCAGCAGCTTCGCTAGCGCAAACATTCAGTACTTC
TRBJ2-7 TRBV20-1 few TRBD2 CSARDVAGGHYEQYF TGCAGTGCTAGAGATGTAGCGGGGGGCCACTACGAGCAGTACTTC
TRBJ2-6 TRBV5-1 few TRBD1 CASSRTGTGVAGANVLTF TGCGCCAGCAGCAGAACCGGGACAGGGGTAGCTGGGGCCAACGTCCTGACTTTC
TRBJ2-1 TRBV12-3/TRBV12-4 many . CASSPKDSRYNEQFF TGTGCCAGCAGCCCGAAGGACTCTCGCTACAATGAGCAGTTCTTC
TRBJ2-7 TRBV3-1 . . CASCKDSGASSSYEQYF TGTGCCAGCTGCAAGGACTCGGGGGCCTCAAGCTCCTACGAGCAGTACTTC
TRBJ2-1 TRBV12-3/TRBV12-4 many . CASSPPAPRAGQFF TGTGCCAGTAGTCCCCCCGCGCCGCGCGCGGGGCAGTTCTTC
TRBJ2-3 TRBV24-1 few TRBD2 CATRGDSDTQYF TGTGCCACCCGGGGGGACTCAGATACGCAGTATTTT
TRBJ2-1 TRBV4-2 . . CARSQGLFCSYNEQFF TGTGCCAGGAGCCAAGGGCTCTTCTGCTCCTACAATGAGCAGTTCTTC
TRBJ2-5 TRBV2 . . CASRIVQDRETQYF TGTGCCAGCAGAATCGTGCAGGATCGAGAGACCCAGTACTTC
TRBJ2-2 TRBV7-6 many . CASSLEAGATNTGELFF TGTGCCAGCAGCTTAGAGGCAGGGGCAACGAACACCGGGGAGCTGTTTTTT
TRBJ2-7 TRBV10-3 many . CAISSSYEQYF TGTGCCATCAGTTCGTCCTACGAGCAGTACTTC
TRBJ2-5 TRBV5-5 . . CASSFGGLQETQYF TGTGCCAGCAGCTTTGGCGGGCTCCAAGAGACCCAGTACTTC
TRBJ1-1 TRBV27 many . CASSLSDPRTEAFF TGTGCCAGCAGTTTATCGGACCCGAGGACTGAAGCTTTCTTT
TRBJ1-2 TRBV7-9 many TRBD1 CASSWGDRVSNGYTF TGTGCCAGCAGCTGGGGGGACAGGGTATCGAATGGCTACACCTTC
TRBJ2-3 TRBV5-1 many . CASSPASSTDTQYF TGCGCCAGCAGCCCCGCTTCTAGCACAGATACGCAGTATTTT
TRBJ2-5 TRBV15 . . CATSNFRGQYF TGTGCCACCAGCAATTTTAGGGGCCAGTACTTC
TRBJ1-1 TRBV12-3/TRBV12-4 many . CASSLSQGGLNEAFF TGTGCCAGCAGTTTATCCCAGGGAGGTTTAAATGAAGCTTTCTTT
TRBJ2-5 TRBV24-1 . . CATSDSGTSNGETQYF TGTGCCACCAGTGATTCCGGGACGTCAAACGGAGAGACCCAGTACTTC
TRBJ1-1 TRBV6-1 many TRBD1 CASTQMDRPNTEAFF TGTGCCAGCACCCAGATGGACAGGCCGAACACTGAAGCTTTCTTT
TRBJ1-1 TRBV4-3 . . CASSQDPHTEAFF TGCGCCAGCAGCCAAGATCCCCACACTGAAGCTTTCTTT
TRBJ2-1 TRBV12-3/TRBV12-4 many TRBD1 CASSFWDRGLNEQFF TGTGCCAGCAGTTTCTGGGACAGGGGGCTGAATGAGCAGTTCTTC
TRBJ2-3 TRBV4-3 many TRBD2 CASSLLAGVDPSTDTQYF TGCGCCAGCAGCCTACTAGCGGGAGTAGACCCTAGCACAGATACGCAGTATTTT
TRBJ2-5 TRBV4-3 . . CASSQGFPQETQYF TGCGCCAGCAGCCAAGGTTTCCCCCAAGAGACCCAGTACTTC
TRBJ1-2 TRBV25-1 many . CASSEAPPNYGYTF TGTGCCAGCAGTGAAGCACCACCTAACTATGGCTACACCTTC
TRBJ2-7 TRBV5-1 many . CASSLAQNTYEQYF TGCGCCAGCAGCTTGGCTCAGAATACCTACGAGCAGTACTTC
TRBJ2-2 TRBV4-1 many TRBD2 CASSQVYGGVNTGELFF TGCGCCAGCAGCCAAGTATACGGGGGGGTTAACACCGGGGAGCTGTTTTTT
TRBJ2-1 TRBV20-1 many TRBD2 CSAPGLDGGGQFF TGCAGTGCCCCGGGGTTGGACGGGGGGGGGCAGTTCTTC
TRBJ1-1 TRBV12-3/TRBV12-4 . . CASSRPPDPEAFF TGTGCCAGCAGCCGACCCCCGGACCCCGAAGCTTTCTTT
TRBJ2-7 TRBV5-6 many . CASSPLLGYEQYF TGTGCCAGCAGCCCACTACTCGGATACGAGCAGTACTTC
TRBJ2-7 TRBV20-1 many . CSAKRTHEQYF TGCAGTGCTAAACGGACGCACGAGCAGTACTTC
TRBJ2-1 TRBV18 . . CASLREAYSYNEQFF TGTGCCAGCTTGCGGGAAGCGTACTCCTACAATGAGCAGTTCTTC
TRBJ1-4 TRBV5-4 few . CASSSGGQVDAKLFF TGTGCCAGCAGCAGCGGGGGTCAGGTTGATGCAAAACTGTTTTTT
TRBJ2-1 TRBV24-1 few TRBD2 CATSDKSAPGGGNEQFF TGTGCCACCAGTGATAAGTCCGCTCCGGGAGGGGGCAATGAGCAGTTCTTC
TRBJ2-1 TRBV18 few . CASSSGEQFF TGTGCCAGCTCTTCCGGGGAGCAGTTCTTC
TRBJ2-3 TRBV5-1 many . CASSYPAGDTQYF TGCGCCAGCAGCTACCCCGCAGGGGATACGCAGTATTTT
TRBJ2-5 TRBV7-9 . . CASSFARKETQYF TGTGCCAGCAGCTTTGCTAGAAAAGAGACCCAGTACTTC
TRBJ2-3 TRBV19 . TRBD2 CASSIGSGRPDTQYF TGTGCCAGTAGTATCGGTAGCGGGAGACCAGATACGCAGTATTTT
TRBJ2-7 TRBV6-5 . . CASSYRASFEQYF TGTGCCAGCAGTTACCGGGCTTCCTTCGAGCAGTACTTC
TRBJ1-6 TRBV5-1 many TRBD1 CASSRTGSPLHF TGCGCCAGCAGCAGGACAGGGTCACCCCTCCACTTT
TRBJ2-7 TRBV3-1 few TRBD1 CASSPTGGSYEQYF TGTGCCAGCAGCCCGACAGGGGGAAGCTACGAGCAGTACTTC
TRBJ2-7 TRBV27 many . CASSPGASGRGEQYF TGTGCCAGCAGTCCAGGAGCCTCTGGTCGCGGCGAGCAGTACTTC
TRBJ2-1 TRBV5-1 many . CASTSGTAVSF TGCGCCAGCACGAGCGGGACAGCCGTATCCTTC
TRBJ2-3 TRBV5-1 many TRBD1 CASSLGDSSTDTQYF TGCGCCAGCAGCTTGGGGGACAGCAGCACAGATACGCAGTATTTT
TRBJ2-3 TRBV20-1 many . CSARDPLQSLRHTQYF TGCAGTGCTAGAGATCCTTTGCAGTCTCTCCGTCATACGCAGTATTTT
TRBJ2-7 TRBV5-1 many TRBD2 CASSSGTSGAASYEQYF TGCGCCAGCAGCTCCGGGACTAGCGGGGCCGCCTCCTACGAGCAGTACTTC
TRBJ2-1 TRBV12-3/TRBV12-4 many . CASSSQVPSYNEQFF TGTGCCAGCAGTTCCCAGGTACCCTCCTACAATGAGCAGTTCTTC
TRBJ2-3 TRBV7-8 many . CASSPAGALTDTQYF TGTGCCAGCAGCCCGGCGGGGGCCCTCACAGATACGCAGTATTTT
TRBJ2-2 TRBV12-3/TRBV12-4 many TRBD2 CASSSTSGGAVTGELFF TGTGCCAGCAGTTCCACTAGCGGGGGGGCCGTCACCGGGGAGCTGTTTTTT
TRBJ1-2 TRBV20-1 many TRBD1 CSARRRQGRPIGYTF TGCAGTGCTAGACGCCGACAGGGTAGACCCATTGGCTACACCTTC
TRBJ1-1 TRBV7-2 many . CASSFLSLDPRNTEAFF TGTGCCAGCAGCTTTCTCTCTTTGGATCCCCGAAACACTGAAGCTTTCTTT
TRBJ2-3 TRBV12-3/TRBV12-4 many . CASRLGDTQYF TGTGCCAGCAGGCTCGGGGATACGCAGTATTTT